This T cell receptor (beta chain) was obtained from a study of blood T cell repertoires in COVID-19. About the study: Sample material is recorded as cDNA or gDNA derived from T cells, B-cell-depleted T cells, or PBMCs.

Trimming removed 0 bases from V and 0 bases from J; junction bases left unmatched: 3. Germline CDR1 and CDR2: SGHDT and YYEEEE. This CDR3 has 16 residues. In the study's own analysis: The assay estimated nucleated cells by amplifying reference gene primers. Sequencing was performed with immunoSEQ multiplex PCR; in TCRdb, only in-frame clones are kept and a portion is missing. V and J calls and clone size are those listed in that table; D and trimming were worked out from the DNA. The sample lists roughly 91,000 clones; approximately 80% were seen once. This clone is a singleton in its sample. The TCR sequence derives from a man between 65 and 85 years old with acute or convalescent COVID-19. The chain combines TRBV5-6 with TRBJ2-5; 9 bases fit TRBD2. The source material was peripheral blood. In nucleotides, the CDR3 is TGTGCCAGCAGCTTGGCTTCTAGCGGGAACCAAGAGACCCAGTACTTC. Its protein is CASSLASSGNQETQYF.